Below, 31 T cell receptor beta chains from the same sample are listed, as sequenced in a study of blood T cell repertoires in COVID-19. The repertoire was sequenced with immunoSEQ multiplex PCR; TCRdb's copy has only in-frame clones and lacks some. The repertoire includes over 85,000 clones, roughly 92% of them detected once, and around 1.9% sits in the top ten. Sequenced input: peripheral blood. Source of these receptors: a woman aged 50 to 60 with COVID-19, enrolled during active disease.

The chain joins TRBV6-5 to TRBJ2-5, with 9 bases identical to TRBD2. The ends lost 0 bases at V and 4 bases at J; junction bases unmatched: 6. Germline CDR1 is MNHEY and CDR2 is SVGAGI. This CDR3 has 16 residues. This CDR3 is CASSYSAGGATETQYF. CDR3 coding DNA: TGTGCCAGCAGTTACTCGGCGGGGGGGGCCACAGAGACCCAGTACTTC.

The V and J genes are TRBV5-1 and TRBJ1-6; possibly TRBD1 for D (5 bases). V was shortened by 0 bases and J by 7 bases, with 8 bases between the two germline ends. The CDR3 covers 14 residues. Germline-derived CDR1 and CDR2 are SGHRS and YFSETQ. CDR3: CASSLEAGNSPLHF. The DNA of the CDR3 is TGCGCCAGCAGCTTGGAGGCAGGGAATTCACCCCTCCACTTT.

The genes are TRBV19 and TRBJ1-5, with TRBD1 matching over 7 bases. The CDR3 loop spans 14 amino acids. Germline V gene data show CDR1 as LNHDA and CDR2 as SQIVND (reference sequence). V lost 5 bases and J lost 8; bases outside the gene matches: 9. The CDR3 is CASSPQGGTKPQHF. The CDR3 bases are TGTGCCAGTAGTCCCCAGGGGGGAACTAAGCCCCAGCATTTT.

The rearrangement links TRBV11-1 to TRBJ2-2; TRBD2 aligns across 7 bases. Trimming removed 5 bases from V and 4 bases from J; junction bases left unmatched: 10. This CDR3 is 16 amino acids long. Germline lookup yields CDR1 SGHAT and CDR2 FQDESV (reference sequence). The CDR3 protein is CASSPWKRGFTGELFF. DNA for the CDR3: TGTGCCAGCAGCCCGTGGAAGCGGGGTTTCACCGGGGAGCTGTTTTTT.

The chain links TRBV7-9 to TRBJ2-5; D unresolved. Germline V gene sequence: CDR1 SEHNR, CDR2 FQNEAQ (reference sequence). With 5 bases removed from V and 2 bases from J, the gap between germline ends came to 12 bases. The CDR3 loop spans 14 amino acids. Written as DNA, the CDR3 is TGTGCCAGCAGCACCCTCCCGGAGCAAGAGACCCAGTACTTC. Protein product: CASSTLPEQETQYF.

The V gene is TRBV2, the J gene TRBJ1-2; maybe TRBD1 (5 bases). This CDR3 is built from 15 residues. Germline V gene data show CDR1 as SNHLY and CDR2 as FYNNEI. V lost 3 bases, J lost 4 bases, and 15 bases lay in between. The CDR3 DNA sequence: TGTGCCAGCAGTGAGATTGGGGGTAGCGGCTATGGCTACACCTTC. It is translated as CASSEIGGSGYGYTF.

The J gene is TRBJ2-5, the V gene TRBV6-1; a weak D match, TRBD2 (7 bases). Germline V CDR1 and CDR2: MNHNS, SASEGT. The CDR3 covers 17 residues. V lost 1 base and J 4 bases, leaving 19 bases between the germline ends. The chain's CDR3 is CASSEGLGGLWAETQYF. The DNA for the CDR3 is TGTGCCAGCAGTGAAGGATTGGGGGGGCTGTGGGCAGAGACCCAGTACTTC.

The chain has TRBV7-2 and TRBJ2-3; 14 nucleotides align to TRBD2. The germline V gene has CDR1 SGHTA and CDR2 FQGNSA. The CDR3 runs 15 residues. After removal of 3 bases from V and 5 bases from J, the junction contained 1 base not matched to a gene. CDR3 sequence reads: CASSLTSGGVDTQYF. The CDR3 DNA reads TGTGCCAGCAGCTTGACTAGCGGGGGGGTAGATACGCAGTATTTT. Full variable domain (outside the CDR3, taken from reference TRBV7-2 and TRBJ2-3): GAGVSQSPSNKVTEKGKDVELRCDPISGHTALYWYRQSLGQGLEFLIYFQGNSAPDKSGLPSDRFSAERTGGSVSTLTIQRTQQEDSAVYLCASSLTSGGVDTQYFGPGTRLTVL.

The chain links TRBV11-3 to TRBJ1-1, with D maybe TRBD1 (5 bases). The CDR3 is 16 residues long. Germline lookup yields CDR1 SGHNT and CDR2 YENEEA. Deletions cut 4 bases from V and 4 bases from J, with 19 bases between. The DNA of the CDR3 is TGTGCCAGCAGCTCTTATGGACTGGGGGGGAGCACTGAAGCTTTCTTT. Translating it yields CASSSYGLGGSTEAFF.

The V and J genes are TRBV7-2 and TRBJ1-2, with D unclear. The CDR3 sequence is 12 residues long. The ends were cut back, 5 bases at V and 4 bases at J, with 8 bases in the middle. Germline CDR1 reads SGHTA; CDR2 reads FQGNSA. The DNA for the CDR3 is TGTGCCAGCAGCCCACAGACCTATGGCTACACCTTC. Protein: CASSPQTYGYTF.

This sequence joins TRBV28 and TRBJ1-2; D unresolved. CDR1 is MDHEN and CDR2 is SYDVKM in the germline V gene. This CDR3 is built from 13 residues. Trimming took off 7 bases at V and 7 bases at J, with 16 bases between the two ends. The CDR3 loop is CASKRPSLGGYTF. CDR3 coding DNA: TGTGCCAGCAAGAGGCCGTCATTGGGTGGCTACACCTTC.

The chain joins TRBV6-2 or TRBV6-3 to TRBJ2-7; weak D call: TRBD2 (6 bases). Germline V gene sequence: CDR1 MNHEY, CDR2 SVGEGT. The CDR3 has 14 residues. Trimming stripped 6 bases from V and 4 bases from J, with 16 bases between. Here the CDR3 DNA reads TGTGCCAGCAGCTGGGGACTCGACGGGTACGAGCAGTACTTC. It codes for CASSWGLDGYEQYF.

V and J are TRBV6-6 and TRBJ1-2, with a tentative D call TRBD1 (6 bases). Germline CDR1 MNHNY, CDR2 SVGAGI (reference sequence). The CDR3 is 16 residues long. V was pared by 6 bases and J by 4 bases, with 21 bases between. As DNA, the CDR3 is TGTGCCAGCAGGTCACTTTTACCAGGGGCAGGCTATGGCTACACCTTC. Its translation is CASRSLLPGAGYGYTF.

J is TRBJ2-3 and V is TRBV5-1, with TRBD1 identical over 7 bases. CDR1 is SGHRS, CDR2 YFSETQ, per germline. This CDR3 spans 15 amino acids. V was clipped by 2 bases and J by 8 bases; unmatched bases: 11. CDR3 DNA sequence: TGCGCCAGCAGCTTTGGACAGGTCGCGGCCGGTACGCAGTATTTT. It yields the protein CASSFGQVAAGTQYF.

The rearrangement uses TRBV3-1 (or the pseudogene TRBV3-2) and TRBJ2-1; 7 bases are shared with TRBD2. Germline lookup yields CDR1 LGHDT and CDR2 YNNKEL (reference sequence). The length of the CDR3 is 16 residues. The ends lost 1 base at V and 0 bases at J; junction bases unmatched: 3. The CDR3 sequence: CASSQGGGSSYNEQFF. CDR3 DNA sequence: TGTGCCAGCAGCCAAGGGGGGGGTAGCTCCTACAATGAGCAGTTCTTC.

This chain uses TRBV28 with TRBJ1-5; D ambiguous. Trimming removed 3 bases from V and 3 bases from J, with 9 bases in between. This CDR3 has 14 residues. Germline CDR1 MDHEN, CDR2 SYDVKM. CDR3 bases: TGTGCCAGCAGTTTTGAAAACAACAATCAGCCCCAGCATTTT. This encodes CASSFENNNQPQHF.

The V gene is TRBV28, the J gene TRBJ1-1; no clear D. The germline V gene has CDR1 MDHEN and CDR2 SYDVKM. CDR3 size: 14 residues. The germline V and J ends were trimmed by 7 bases and 0 bases, with 12 bases remaining between them. Here the CDR3 DNA reads TGTGCCAGCAACCAATTTTCAGTGAACACTGAAGCTTTCTTT. It encodes CASNQFSVNTEAFF.

This clone appeared a single time. This sequence joins TRBV5-1 and TRBJ1-1; D might be TRBD1 (6 bases). V dropped 2 bases and J dropped 5 bases, with 10 bases sitting between them. The CDR3 runs to 13 residues. Germline loops: CDR1 SGHRS, CDR2 YFSETQ. The CDR3 DNA reads TGCGCCAGCAGCTTCTCAGGGGAGACTGAAGCTTTCTTT. Encoded protein: CASSFSGETEAFF.

J is TRBJ1-4 and V is TRBV3-1 (or the pseudogene TRBV3-2); no clear D. Trimming shortened V by 1 base and J by 15 bases, and 12 bases separated the two germline ends. Germline V CDR1 and CDR2: LGHDT, YNNKEL (reference sequence). The CDR3 loop spans 12 amino acids. CDR3 coding DNA: TGTGCCAGCAGCCAAGGAACCCGGTCGGTGTTTTTT. Translated: CASSQGTRSVFF.

The chain employs TRBV6-2 or TRBV6-3 and TRBJ1-5; TRBD1 might be the D (6 bases). Between the trimmed V and J ends, which lost 5 bases and 0 bases, there was a span of 20 bases. Per the germline V gene, CDR1 is MNHEY and CDR2 is SVGEGT. The CDR3 runs to 18 residues. CDR3 sequence reads: CASSRRDKVSYSNQPQHF. CDR3 bases: TGTGCCAGCAGTCGTCGGGACAAAGTTTCGTATAGCAATCAGCCCCAGCATTTT.

This chain joins TRBV3-1 (or the pseudogene TRBV3-2) and TRBJ1-2; TRBD1 might be the D (6 bases). V was shortened by 0 bases and J by 3 bases, with 11 bases between the two germline ends. CDR3 length equals 15 residues. Germline assignment: CDR1 LGHDT and CDR2 YNNKEL (reference sequence). CDR3 DNA sequence: TGTGCCAGCAGCCAAGATAATGGACAGCACTATGGCTACACCTTC. It encodes CASSQDNGQHYGYTF.

The rearrangement links TRBV7-2 to TRBJ2-3; 9 bases are shared with TRBD2. The V segment lost 6 bases and the J segment 5 bases; nucleotides outside the gene matches: 6. The CDR3 sequence is 14 residues long. The germline CDR1 and CDR2 sequences are SGHTA and FQGNSA. The CDR3, as DNA: TGTGCCAGCAGGGTCAGCGGGGGGAAAGATACGCAGTATTTT. Translating gives CASRVSGGKDTQYF.

The V gene is TRBV27, the J gene TRBJ2-7, with 8 bases matching TRBD1. With V trimmed by 2 bases and J by 2 bases, 5 bases remained unmatched. Germline lookup yields CDR1 MNHEY and CDR2 SMNVEV (reference sequence). CDR3 size: 15 residues. CDR3 region: CASSLAQGEAYEQYF. DNA of the CDR3: TGTGCCAGCAGTTTAGCACAGGGGGAGGCCTACGAGCAGTACTTC.

The chain recombines TRBV30 with TRBJ2-7; 9 bases line up with TRBD2. V shed 3 bases, J shed 5 bases, and the junction held 11 bases outside the gene matches. Germline CDR1 is GTSNPN and CDR2 is SVGIG (reference sequence). CDR3 length equals 15 residues. The CDR3, as DNA: TGTGCCTGGAGAAAGGGGACTAGCCCAAAGGACGAGCAGTACTTC. Translating gives CAWRKGTSPKDEQYF.

The V and J genes are TRBV10-3 and TRBJ1-1, with 7 bases lining up with TRBD1. V trimming: 2 bases; J trimming: 1 base; junction bases outside the gene matches: 10. Germline CDR1 is ENHRY and CDR2 is SYGVKD. The CDR3 length is 17 residues. CDR3 region: CAISERQGGFRNTEAFF. In DNA, the CDR3 is TGTGCCATCAGTGAGCGGCAGGGGGGATTCAGGAACACTGAAGCTTTCTTT.

This clone occurred once. V gene TRBV19 combines with J gene TRBJ1-5, with D maybe TRBD1 (6 bases). Germline V gene data show CDR1 as LNHDA and CDR2 as SQIVND (reference sequence). The V end was cut by 7 bases, the J end by 9 bases, with 19 bases between. The CDR3 is made up of 14 amino acids. The CDR3 nucleotides are TGTGCCAGTACCCCGACCGGGGGGCGGCTGCCCCAGCATTTT. Translation: CASTPTGGRLPQHF.

The genes are TRBV19 and TRBJ2-3, with 8 bases lining up with TRBD1. This CDR3 spans 16 amino acids. Looked up from germline, CDR1 is LNHDA and CDR2 is SQIVND (reference sequence). With V trimmed by 2 bases and J by 2 bases, 6 bases remained unmatched. CDR3 coding DNA: TGTGCCAGTAGTATAAGGGGGGACAGGTACACAGATACGCAGTATTTT. It codes for CASSIRGDRYTDTQYF.

This rearrangement joins TRBV27 to TRBJ1-4; D unresolved. Germline loops: CDR1 MNHEY, CDR2 SMNVEV (reference sequence). The CDR3 sequence is 15 residues long. Trimming took off 2 bases at V and 3 bases at J, with 10 bases between the two ends. CDR3 in amino acids: CASSLKSGSNEKLFF. DNA of the CDR3: TGTGCCAGCAGTTTAAAGTCAGGATCTAATGAAAAACTGTTTTTT.

V gene TRBV6-5 combines with J gene TRBJ2-1; 8 bases agree with TRBD1. The length of the CDR3 is 14 residues. Germline values: CDR1 MNHEY, CDR2 SVGAGI. V was clipped by 4 bases and J by 8 bases; unmatched bases: 7. Here the CDR3 DNA reads TGTGCCAGCAGTTGGGCAGGGGGCAGAGATGAGCAGTTCTTC. This gives the protein CASSWAGGRDEQFF.

A single count supports this clone. V is TRBV5-1 and J is TRBJ1-2; 8 bases align to TRBD1. J gave up 5 bases and V 3 bases, and 3 bases lay outside the gene matches. The CDR3 extends over 13 amino acids. CDR1 is SGHRS and CDR2 is YFSETQ in the germline V gene. In DNA, the CDR3 is TGCGCCAGCAGCTCAAGACAGGGGTATGGCTACACCTTC. Its protein is CASSSRQGYGYTF.

The V and J genes are TRBV28 and TRBJ2-2, with 8 bases fitting TRBD1. Unmatched junction bases numbered 17, after V lost 6 bases and J lost 5 bases. Germline CDR1 MDHEN, CDR2 SYDVKM. This CDR3 is 18 amino acids long. The CDR3, as DNA: TGTGCCAGCAGGGACCGGGGCAGGGGGCCCCCCGGAACCGGGGAGCTGTTTTTT. This codes for CASRDRGRGPPGTGELFF.